This entry lists 7 T cell receptor beta chains sequenced from one sample in a study of early T cells in non-severe SARS-CoV-2 infection. TCRdb passed the 5' RACE reads through MiXCR, listing each CDR3 protein once. In the table there are roughly 80,000 distinct CDR3 sequences, about 10% of which are singletons. Sequenced here: whole blood, sampled at baseline. The receptors here all came from an adult who was a healthcare worker with PCR-confirmed SARS-CoV-2 infection or an uninfected control (not recorded which).

This clonotype was detected a few times. The V gene is TRBV12-3 or TRBV12-4, the J gene TRBJ1-3; D unclear. The V end lost 7 bases, the J end lost 2 bases, and 0 bases lay between the germline ends. This CDR3 has 10 amino acids. CDR3 sequence: CASTGNTIYF. The CDR3, as DNA: TGTGCCAGCACTGGAAACACCATATATTTT.

This rearrangement joins TRBV7-3 to TRBJ2-6; D might be TRBD1 (6 bases). Trimming shortened V by 1 base and J by 2 bases, and 15 bases separated the two germline ends. Germline-derived CDR1 and CDR2 are SGHTA and FQGTGA. CDR3 size: 18 residues. CDR3 region: CASSLRRPTGPGANVLTF. CDR3 sequence (DNA): TGTGCCAGCAGCTTAAGAAGGCCAACAGGGCCTGGGGCCAACGTCCTGACTTTC.

The table lists this clonotype with many counts. The chain has TRBV18 and TRBJ1-4, with a weak D call TRBD1 (5 bases). The CDR3 is 14 residues long. Deletions cut 5 bases from V and 3 bases from J, with 10 bases between. Germline lookup yields CDR1 KGHSH and CDR2 LQKENI. In DNA form, the CDR3 reads TGTGCCAGCTCAGGGGCGGCACCTAATGAAAAACTGTTTTTT. Protein sequence: CASSGAAPNEKLFF.

This clonotype showed up just a few times. J is TRBJ2-5 and V is TRBV5-1; TRBD2 might be the D (6 bases). Trimming cost V 0 bases and J 5 bases, with 11 bases left between them. CDR1 and CDR2 (germline): SGHRS, YFSETQ. There are 14 residues in the CDR3. The CDR3 here is CASSLGLVGETQYF. CDR3 DNA: TGCGCCAGCAGCTTGGGACTAGTAGGGGAGACCCAGTACTTC. The complete variable domain, with remaining parts taken from reference TRBV5-1 and TRBJ2-5, reads KAGVTQTPRYLIKTRGQQVTLSCSPISGHRSVSWYQQTPGQGLQFLFEYFSETQRNKGNFPGRFSGRQFSNSRSEMNVSTLELGDSALYLCASSLGLVGETQYFGPGTRLLVL.

The V gene is TRBV7-9, the J gene TRBJ1-6, with 7 positions matching TRBD1. The CDR3 covers 14 residues. CDR1 is SEHNR and CDR2 is FQNEAQ in the germline V gene (reference sequence). Germline trimming cut 1 base from V and 8 bases from J; bases unmatched to any gene: 2. The CDR3 protein is CASSLGQGDSPLHF. In DNA, the CDR3 is TGTGCCAGCAGCTTAGGACAGGGAGATTCACCCCTCCACTTT.

This clonotype was seen ten or more times. The chain uses TRBV13 and TRBJ1-1, with unresolved D. Germline CDR1 reads PRHDT; CDR2 reads FYEKMQ (reference sequence). The CDR3 contains 16 residues. Trimming took 4 bases from V and 0 from J, leaving 15 bases between them. The CDR3 reads CASSSPQNPLNTEAFF. CDR3 sequence (DNA): TGTGCCAGCAGCTCTCCCCAGAACCCCTTGAACACTGAAGCTTTCTTT.

The genes are TRBV12-3 or TRBV12-4 and TRBJ1-2; D is uncertain. This CDR3 contains 14 residues. Trimming took off 0 bases at V and 2 bases at J, with 7 bases between the two ends. For the CDR3, the DNA is TGTGCCAGCAGTTTAGCTGGGATAAACTATGGCTACACCTTC. Its translation is CASSLAGINYGYTF.